This is a list of T cell receptor beta chains from one sample in a study of blood T cell repertoires in COVID-19. The protocol was immunoSEQ multiplex PCR, while the TCRdb copy is restricted to in-frame clones and leaves out a portion. This repertoire shows fewer than 80,000 clones, about 87% found once; its top ten account for more than 0.9%. Sequencing input: peripheral blood. These TCRs come from a man aged 65-85 years with acute or convalescent COVID-19. CDR3s include the opening cysteine and the closing phenylalanine or tryptophan. D genes are given only for firm matches. Clone size appears in some rows only: once, few, many, or a class for an expanded clone.

v_call	clone_size	j_call	d_call	cdr3_aa
TRBV6-1	.	TRBJ1-6	.	CASSEFMFNSPLHF
TRBV28	.	TRBJ1-5	.	CASSSYQPQHF
TRBV9	.	TRBJ1-2	TRBD1	CASTGGRSYGYTF
TRBV5-4	.	TRBJ2-5	TRBD2	CASSPGARLAGDQETQYF
TRBV9	.	TRBJ1-2	TRBD1	CASSVSGTGTGFGYTF
TRBV5-3	.	TRBJ1-2	TRBD1	CARSLVRTGAENYGYTF
TRBV6-5	.	TRBJ2-2	TRBD1	CASSDRGRITGELFF
TRBV27	.	TRBJ2-3	TRBD1	CASSYWGGQGPDTQYF
TRBV6-2/TRBV6-3	.	TRBJ1-2	.	CASSSVNYGYTF
TRBV10-2	.	TRBJ1-1	.	CASRVEVNTEAFF
TRBV20-1	.	TRBJ2-1	.	CSASARDRYNEQFF
TRBV9	once	TRBJ2-7	.	CASSAYFGGSLYEQYF
TRBV11-3	.	TRBJ1-6	TRBD1	CASSRTGSGSPLHF
TRBV6-5	.	TRBJ1-1	TRBD1	CASSFQPGQGTEAFF